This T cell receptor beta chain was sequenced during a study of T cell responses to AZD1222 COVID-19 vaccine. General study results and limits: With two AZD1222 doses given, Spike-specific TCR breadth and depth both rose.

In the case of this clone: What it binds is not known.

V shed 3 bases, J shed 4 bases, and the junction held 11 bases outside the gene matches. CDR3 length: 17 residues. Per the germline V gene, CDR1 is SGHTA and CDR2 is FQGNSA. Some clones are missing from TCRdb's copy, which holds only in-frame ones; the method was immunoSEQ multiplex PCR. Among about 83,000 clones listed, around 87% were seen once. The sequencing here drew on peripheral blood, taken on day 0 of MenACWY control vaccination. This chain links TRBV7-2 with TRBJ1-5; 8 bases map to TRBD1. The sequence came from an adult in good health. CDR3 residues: CASSFNMGTGSNQPQHF. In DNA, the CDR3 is TGTGCCAGCAGCTTTAATATGGGGACAGGCTCAAATCAGCCCCAGCATTTT.